This T cell receptor (beta chain) was recovered during a study of blood T cell repertoires in COVID-19. Study-wide background: The study drew acute and convalescent COVID-19 samples from the United States, Italy and Spain. T cells, B-cell-depleted T cells, or PBMCs supplied cDNA or gDNA.

Authors' data handling: Reference gene primer amplification yielded estimated nucleated cell counts. Method: immunoSEQ multiplex PCR; TCRdb's copy keeps in-frame clones and lacks some. Clone size and the V and J calls come from that table; the DNA yielded D and trimming. The sample has roughly 240,000 clones; roughly 85% are singletons. Enrolment of Seattle patients took place during active infection, and they were followed longitudinally. CDR1 LNHNV and CDR2 YYDKDF come from the germline V gene (reference sequence). The V end was cut by 4 bases, the J end by 0 bases, with 10 bases between. This CDR3 has 15 amino acids.

The receptor's source is a man in his fifties with COVID-19, enrolled during active disease. J is TRBJ1-3 and V is TRBV15; possibly TRBD1 for D (6 bases). Sequences were obtained from peripheral blood. CDR3 DNA sequence: TGTGCCACCAGCATTGGACAGAGCTCTGGAAACACCATATATTTT. This translates into CATSIGQSSGNTIYF.